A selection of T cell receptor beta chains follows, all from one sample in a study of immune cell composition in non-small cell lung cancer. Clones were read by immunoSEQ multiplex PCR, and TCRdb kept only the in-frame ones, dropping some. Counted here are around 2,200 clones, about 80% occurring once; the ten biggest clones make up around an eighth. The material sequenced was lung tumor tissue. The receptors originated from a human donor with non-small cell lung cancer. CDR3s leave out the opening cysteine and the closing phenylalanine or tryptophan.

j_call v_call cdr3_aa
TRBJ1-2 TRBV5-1 ASSLGQFNYGYT
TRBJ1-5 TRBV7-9 ASSLQGSDQPQH
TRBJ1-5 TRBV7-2 ASSLGGYSNQPQH
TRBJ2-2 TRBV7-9 ASGGTGWNTGELF
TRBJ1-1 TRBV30 AWSVQENTEAF
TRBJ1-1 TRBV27 ASSPLQGRTEAF
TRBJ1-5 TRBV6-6 ASSHAGGRSNQPQH
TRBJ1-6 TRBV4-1 ASSPTGGNSPLH
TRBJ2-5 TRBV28 ASSSGQGIETQY
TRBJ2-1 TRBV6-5 ASSFDEDNEQF
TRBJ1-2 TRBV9 ASSVAGGYGYT
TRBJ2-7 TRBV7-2 ASSLSLAGGTYEQY
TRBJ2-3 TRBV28 ASETSGLARTDTQY
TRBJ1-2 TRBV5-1 ASSLAGLQGTESDGYT
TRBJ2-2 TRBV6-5 ASRAPGQVTGELF
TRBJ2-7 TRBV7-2 ASSLTSGRGYEQY
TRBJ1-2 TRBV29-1 SVESLYGYT
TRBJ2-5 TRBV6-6 ASRKTGVETQY
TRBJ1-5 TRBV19 ASRRVGGDQPQH
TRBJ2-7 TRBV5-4 ASSKGQGAYEQY
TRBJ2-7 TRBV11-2 ASSTRDREFSGGEQY
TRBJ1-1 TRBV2 ASTDRGTEAF
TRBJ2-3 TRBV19 ASSITGGVVTDTQY
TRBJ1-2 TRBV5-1 ASSLRQVGYGYT
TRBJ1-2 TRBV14 ASSQDGDSDYGYT
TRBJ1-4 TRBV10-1 ASSDLPGTGTEKLF
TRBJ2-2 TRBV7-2 ASSTGPRGTGELF